Presented here are 8 T cell receptor beta chains from one specimen sequenced in a study of blood T cells in healthy people across ages. Combining a sample-barcoded 5' primer with a J-beta primer mix, a second PCR ran for about 7 to 12 cycles. MiXCR was run by TCRdb on the 5' RACE reads, yielding one entry per CDR3 protein. The profile shows a few hundred thousand distinct CDR3 sequences, 25% to 35% of them singletons. The same data also contributed to another study, on T cells of mothers and their children.

The sequencing sample was made of blood. Receptors were obtained from a boy aged 2 to 9 in good health.

The rearrangement joins TRBV18 to TRBJ2-1, with 7 nucleotides matching TRBD1. Germline CDR1 reads KGHSH; CDR2 reads LQKENI. CDR3 length: 14 residues. V shed 4 bases, J shed 5 bases, and the junction held 5 bases outside the gene matches. The CDR3 loop is CASSRRGSDNEQFF. For the CDR3, the DNA is TGTGCCAGCTCACGCAGGGGGTCTGACAATGAGCAGTTCTTC.

The table lists this clonotype with a few counts. The CDR3 DNA is TGTGCCACCAGTGATTTGCGAGGGGAACGGTGTGGCTACACCTTC. Translated: CATSDLRGERCGYTF. V is TRBV24-1 and J is TRBJ1-2, with D perhaps TRBD1 (5 bases). There are 15 residues in the CDR3. V shed 0 bases and J shed 7 bases, with 14 bases lying between them. Germline CDR1 is KGHDR and CDR2 is SFDVKD.

The chain uses TRBV19 and TRBJ1-2; D might be TRBD1 (5 bases). V shed 4 bases and J shed 2 bases, with 11 bases lying between them. The CDR3 has 14 amino acids. Germline values: CDR1 LNHDA, CDR2 SQIVND (reference sequence). CDR3 amino acids: CASSKDRRNYGYTF. DNA for the CDR3: TGTGCCAGTAGTAAAGACAGACGGAACTATGGCTACACCTTC. The variable domain in full, with the rest retrieved from reference TRBV19 and TRBJ1-2, is DGGITQSPKYLFRKEGQNVTLSCEQNLNHDAMYWYRQDPGQGLRLIYYSQIVNDFQKGDIAEGYSVSREKKESFPLTVTSAQKNPTAFYLCASSKDRRNYGYTFGSGTRLTVV.

This chain connects TRBV10-3 to TRBJ2-7, with D tentatively TRBD2 (6 bases). Per the germline V gene, CDR1 is ENHRY and CDR2 is SYGVKD. Trimming took 2 bases from V and 3 from J, leaving 11 bases between them. The CDR3 consists of 14 residues. CDR3 DNA: TGTGCCATCAGTGAGCCCGGGAGCCTCTACGAGCAGTACTTC. Encoded protein: CAISEPGSLYEQYF.

The genes are TRBV6-5 and TRBJ2-3, with 11 bases aligning to TRBD2. V was clipped by 6 bases and J by 4 bases; unmatched bases: 6. The germline CDR1 and CDR2 sequences are MNHEY and SVGAGI. The CDR3 loop spans 15 amino acids. The CDR3 loop is CASSQLAGDADTQYF. CDR3 in DNA: TGTGCCAGCAGCCAACTAGCGGGAGATGCAGATACGCAGTATTTT.

The chain combines TRBV6-2 or TRBV6-3 with TRBJ2-1; D gene ambiguous. This CDR3 contains 13 residues. Germline assignment: CDR1 MNHEY and CDR2 SVGEGT. V lost 8 bases, J lost 4 bases, and 12 bases lay in between. CDR3 sequence (DNA): TGTGCCAGCCGCCCACCAGGATACAATGAGCAGTTCTTC. This codes for CASRPPGYNEQFF.

This clonotype showed up just a few times. This chain connects TRBV11-2 to TRBJ2-2; the match to TRBD2 covers 11 bases. CDR3 length equals 18 residues. CDR1 and CDR2 from the germline V gene are SGHAT and FQNNGV. V shed 5 bases, J shed 4 bases, and the junction held 12 bases outside the gene matches. The CDR3 is CASSRRPLAGGPTGELFF. The DNA of the CDR3 is TGTGCCAGCAGCCGAAGGCCCCTAGCGGGGGGACCCACCGGGGAGCTGTTTTTT.

Comment on this clonotype: The junction and the germline gene differ at one end; a read error may be behind it. The rearrangement links TRBV20-1 to TRBJ2-7; tentative D call: TRBD2 (7 bases). The V gene's germline CDR1 is DFQATT and CDR2 SNEGSKA (reference sequence). The CDR3 runs to 15 residues. The CDR3 bases are TGCAGTGCTAGAGATTCGGGGGGCGCCGATTACGGGCAGTACTTC. As protein: CSARDSGGADYGQYF.